This entry is about one TCR beta chain. The CDR3 has 14 amino acids. Germline CDR1 reads LGHNA; CDR2 reads YNFKEQ. The V gene end was trimmed by 4 bases and the J gene end by 4 bases; junction bases not matched to a gene: 2. Libraries were prepared by immunoSEQ multiplex PCR; TCRdb keeps only in-frame clonotypes and omits some of them. The table has about 270,000 clones, about 90% seen once. This entry belongs to a study of blood T cell repertoires in COVID-19. This chain joins TRBV4-2 and TRBJ1-1, with 11 nucleotides matching TRBD1. This TCR was recovered from a person aged 18 to 29 with COVID-19, enrolled during active disease. The specimen was peripheral blood. In DNA form, the CDR3 reads TGTGCCAGCAGCCCCGGGACAGGGGGCACTGAAGCTTTCTTT. Its translation is CASSPGTGGTEAFF.